This T cell receptor (beta chain) was captured by sequencing in a study of graft-versus-host responses after intestinal transplantation (dated by TCRdb to the early 2020s). Broadly, across the study: Recipients received multivisceral, liver-intestinal, or isolated intestinal transplants. Every recipient was given anti-thymocyte globulin induction, followed by around three years of maintenance tacrolimus and steroids. Donor T cell macrochimerism was defined as a peak of at least 4% donor T cells among recipient peripheral blood mononuclear cells. To identify alloreactive clones, pre-transplant mixed lymphocyte reaction products were sequenced and compared with unstimulated pre-transplant donor and recipient T cells. Rather than going through the commercial service, samples from three later patients were sequenced in-house on an Illumina MiSeq and processed with MiXCR. The cohort enrolled 20 to 30 intestinal transplant recipients including one retransplant, and a few patients lacking pretransplant specimens were excluded. Bulk TCR-beta CDR3 sequencing was used to track graft-versus-host and host-versus-graft alloreactive T cell clones in the graft, circulation and bone marrow after intestinal transplantation. The paper's findings and limits, for the study overall: Peak levels of circulating GvH clones were associated with declines in HvG clones early after transplant. Patients with donor T cell macrochimerism had high GvH to HvG T cell clonal ratios in their allografts. The relatively low number and heterogeneity of intestinal transplant patients limited the conclusions. GvH clones were detected in recipient bone marrow, and some appeared earlier in ileal mucosa or blood, consistent with an intestinal mucosal origin.

As concerns this clone: This clone's antigen is unknown. No base quality information exists; no much larger clone differs at one position.

The sample's time point label, decoded: cells obtained before transplantation from donor or recipient. CD3+CD4+ and CD3+CD8+ populations were FACS-sorted from unstimulated pre-transplant donor and recipient cells taken from spleen or lymph nodes. The protocol used for the library was the immunoSEQ multiplex PCR assay. For most patients, genomic DNA was isolated with the Qiagen DNeasy Blood and Tissue Kit and sent frozen to Adaptive Biotechnologies for TCR sequencing. High-throughput TCR-beta CDR3 sequencing of genomic DNA from most patients was performed by Adaptive Biotechnologies. As for how the authors treated the data: Adaptive's ImmunoSEQ software was the source of the TCR sequencing data for 15 to 20 patients, while three other patients were processed with MiXCR and VDJtools. To correct CD4 versus CD8 sorting errors, any sequence found in both subsets at a frequency ratio below 5:1 was removed. Because the origin of CDR3 nucleotide sequences shared between donor and recipient could not be assigned, those sequences were removed. To count as alloreactive, a clone needed at least 2-fold expansion over unstimulated cells and a minimum CFSE-low frequency of 0.002% (template counts) or 0.001% (read counts). Clones were considered mappable if detected in sequenced pre-transplant spleen, lymph node, or MLR CFSE-low populations of the donor or recipient. The cumulative frequency of alloreactive clones was calculated as a percentage of all sequences, weighted by copy number. TCRdb holds this immuneACCESS table with in-frame rearrangements only. Some clones are missing; in checked studies, unresolved V genes explain under half, and the rest has no known cause. V and J calls and clone size follow that table, whereas D and trimming were derived from the DNA. This sample comprises about 96,000 clones, just under 95% of them detected only once. Together, the top ten hold 0.3% to 0.35% of the sample.

Sequencing was performed on unstimulated CD4+ T cells sorted from spleen or lymph node cells, taken before intestinal transplant. The TCR comes from a human donor who received an intestinal transplant.

The bases read TGTGCCAGCAGTGCGAGACTAGCGGGTGCCCTCAATGAGCAGTTCTTC. The resulting protein is CASSARLAGALNEQFF. The receptor chain draws on TRBV27 and TRBJ2-1, with 10 central nucleotides matching TRBD2. The germline V gene (reference sequence) specifies MNHEY as CDR1 and SMNVEV as CDR2. The CDR3 runs 16 residues from the cysteine to the phenylalanine. Solely the CDR3 DNA is kept, with 48 bases framed from the first base. Compared with germline, V lacks 5 bases and J lacks 6 bases; bases without a gene match: 10.